This T cell receptor (beta chain) was identified during a study of blood T cell repertoires in COVID-19. Study overall: T cells, B-cell-depleted T cells, or PBMCs provided the cDNA or gDNA that served as material.

Trimming removed 4 bases from V and 9 bases from J, with 17 bases in between. Germline lookup yields CDR1 SGHKS and CDR2 YYEKEE (reference sequence). This CDR3 is 14 amino acids long. In the original processing: Reference gene primer amplification gave estimated nucleated cell counts. Sequencing used immunoSEQ multiplex PCR; TCRdb keeps in-frame clones, though not all of them. V and J calls and clone size are copied from that table; D and trimming were computed from the DNA. Of some 170,000 clones in the sample, roughly 88% were seen once. Followed over time, Seattle patients had been enrolled while infection was active.

The sequencing sample was made of peripheral blood. This sequence joins TRBV5-5 and TRBJ1-5; D remains ambiguous. The receptor was derived from a woman in her thirties or forties with COVID-19, enrolled during active disease. CDR3 protein: CASSPDYSVMPQHF. The CDR3 nucleotides are TGTGCCAGCAGCCCAGACTATTCGGTGATGCCCCAGCATTTT.